This T cell receptor (beta chain) was sequenced in a study of T cell changes during pregnancy in multiple sclerosis. Trimming at V came to 4 bases and at J to 0 bases, leaving 1 base not matched to a gene. Germline V gene lookup returns CDR1 ENHRY and CDR2 SYGVKD. The length of the CDR3 is 15 residues. Measured with immunoSEQ multiplex PCR; TCRdb has only the in-frame clones, and not every one. Seen here are 35,000 to 50,000 clones, around 90% observed once, and the top ten hold almost 2%. This specimen was CD4+ T cells from peripheral blood mononuclear cells, taken after pregnancy. The rearrangement joins TRBV10-3 to TRBJ1-3; 9 nucleotides match TRBD1. This sequence originates from a female donor in good health, enrolled as a control in a pregnancy study. DNA for the CDR3: TGTGCCATCAGTGTGGACAGGGGCTCTGGAAACACCATATATTTT. Its translation: CAISVDRGSGNTIYF.